Each of the 18 T cell receptor beta chains below was sequenced from the same sample in a study of blood T cells in healthy people across ages. With a J-beta primer mix and a sample-barcoded 5' primer, a second PCR ran roughly 6 to 11 cycles. TCRdb re-derived calls from the 5' RACE reads in MiXCR, one entry per CDR3 protein. The repertoire includes 800,000 to 1,000,000 distinct CDR3 sequences, around 49% of them detected once, and under 15% sits in the top ten. Sequencing was done on a sample of blood. The receptors were gathered from a man aged 30-40 years in good health.

A single count supports this clonotype. The chain couples TRBV29-1 to TRBJ2-1; possible D gene TRBD1, 5 bases. Trimming left V 7 bases short and J 8 bases short, with 18 bases between. Germline V CDR1 and CDR2: SQVTM, ANQGSEA. The CDR3 is made up of 13 amino acids. The CDR3 nucleotides are TGCAGCGCCGTGGTCGAGACAGACGATGAGCAGTTCTTC. Protein sequence: CSAVVETDDEQFF.

The V gene is TRBV7-9, the J gene TRBJ2-7, with TRBD2 identical over 7 bases. CDR1 is SEHNR, CDR2 FQNEAQ, per germline (reference sequence). There are 17 residues in the CDR3. The V gene end was trimmed by 4 bases and the J gene end by 1 base; junction bases not matched to a gene: 13. CDR3 amino acids: CASSSQVVPGLSYEQYF. DNA for the CDR3: TGTGCCAGCAGCTCCCAGGTAGTCCCGGGACTATCCTACGAGCAGTACTTC.

V is TRBV12-3 or TRBV12-4 and J is TRBJ2-1; the D is unclear. Trimming stripped 7 bases from V and 9 bases from J, with 22 bases between. CDR3 length: 15 amino acids. The CDR3 DNA reads TGTGCCAGCACCTCCTACAGTTACCGAACAAGTGAGCAGTTCTTC. This codes for CASTSYSYRTSEQFF.

This clonotype occurred a few times. The chain carries TRBV3-1 and TRBJ2-3; D possibly corresponds to TRBD2 (5 bases). This CDR3 is 16 amino acids long. Germline CDR1 is LGHDT and CDR2 is YNNKEL (reference sequence). Trimming took 0 bases from V and 1 from J, leaving 11 bases between them. The CDR3 DNA reads TGTGCCAGCAGCCAAGAATTACTAGAGCGCACAGATACGCAGTATTTT. It translates to CASSQELLERTDTQYF.

This chain joins TRBV4-2 and TRBJ2-5, with D unclear. The J call could be wrong; TRBJ2-7 is a better fit for the DNA end. CDR3 size: 14 residues. Germline V gene sequence: CDR1 LGHNA, CDR2 YNFKEQ. CDR3 DNA sequence: TGTGCCAGCAGCCAGGATAGGCTAGAATACGAGCAGTACTTC. It encodes CASSQDRLEYEQYF.

The CDR3: CASSQGARLAGEEQYF. For the CDR3, the DNA is TGCGCCAGCAGCCAGGGTGCCCGACTAGCAGGCGAAGAGCAGTACTTC. The chain joins TRBV4-3 to TRBJ2-7; 7 bases are a match to TRBD2. The CDR3 totals 16 residues. Germline V gives CDR1 LGHNA, CDR2 YSLEER. J gave up 7 bases and V 3 bases, and 15 bases lay outside the gene matches.

The genes are TRBV4-1 and TRBJ2-1; D uncertain. Trimming shortened V by 1 base and J by 3 bases, and 13 bases separated the two germline ends. The CDR3 is made up of 16 amino acids. The germline gives CDR1 MGHRA, CDR2 YSYEKL. This CDR3 reads CASSQGRKTRYNEQFF. CDR3 coding DNA: TGCGCCAGCAGCCAAGGCCGGAAGACCCGCTACAATGAGCAGTTCTTC.

A note on this clonotype: A much more abundant neighbour one base away suggests this may be a read error. The chain employs TRBV4-1 and TRBJ1-1; D is ambiguous. V lost 4 bases and J 3 bases, leaving 15 bases between the germline ends. This CDR3 is 15 amino acids long. Germline V lookup: CDR1 MGHRA, CDR2 YSYEKL. CDR3: CASSPEAGRDTEAFF. CDR3 coding DNA: TGCGCCAGCAGCCCTGAGGCGGGAAGGGACACTGAAGCTTTCTTT.

CDR3 sequence: CASSTTIAGGPPDTQYF. The CDR3 DNA follows: TGTGCCAGCAGTACCACAATAGCGGGGGGGCCCCCAGATACGCAGTATTTT. The chain recombines TRBV27 with TRBJ2-3, with 11 bases that match TRBD2. The CDR3 runs 17 residues. J was trimmed by 4 bases and V by 5 bases; bases with no gene match: 11. CDR1 and CDR2 (germline): MNHEY, SMNVEV (reference sequence).

As to this clonotype: One junction end disagrees with the germline gene, perhaps due to a read error. V and J are TRBV4-1 and TRBJ2-5; 9 bases are shared with TRBD2. Germline V gives CDR1 MGHRA, CDR2 YSYEKL. The CDR3 length is 15 residues. CDR3 sequence (DNA): TGCGCCCGCAGCCTTCGTAGCGGGAGAAAAGAGACCCAGTACTTC. Its translation: CARSLRSGRKETQYF.

The gene calls are TRBV4-3 and TRBJ1-1; a weak D match, TRBD1 (5 bases). The CDR3 is made up of 16 amino acids. Germline V gives CDR1 LGHNA, CDR2 YSLEER. V shed 1 base and J shed 2 bases, with 14 bases lying between them. CDR3 amino acids: CASSQVATGLNTEAFF. CDR3 coding DNA: TGCGCCAGCAGCCAAGTCGCCACAGGTTTAAACACTGAAGCTTTCTTT.

The CDR3 DNA follows: TGTGCCAGCAACTCCAGAGGGACTAGCCTGATTGGCGGTCAAGAGACCCAGTACTTC. Encoded protein: CASNSRGTSLIGGQETQYF. This chain joins TRBV13 and TRBJ2-5; 9 nucleotides align to TRBD2. CDR3 size: 19 residues. Trimming took 7 bases from V and 2 from J; bases not matched to a gene: 20. Germline CDR1 and CDR2: PRHDT and FYEKMQ (reference sequence).

This chain connects TRBV3-1 to TRBJ1-2; D is unclear. Trimming shortened V by 7 bases and J by 7 bases, and 19 bases separated the two germline ends. The V gene's germline CDR1 is LGHDT and CDR2 YNNKEL (reference sequence). CDR3 length: 14 amino acids. In nucleotides, the CDR3 is TGTGCCAGCAACCTTGAGACGGGTAGCGGTGGCTACACCTTC. This codes for CASNLETGSGGYTF.

This clonotype appeared a few times. The chain combines TRBV12-3 or TRBV12-4 with TRBJ2-3; D unresolved. The V and J ends lost 3 bases and 6 bases respectively, with 7 bases between them. This CDR3 contains 12 residues. CDR3 sequence (DNA): TGTGCCAGCAGTTTTCGGCGGGATACGCAGTATTTT. The encoded protein is CASSFRRDTQYF.

This chain connects TRBV29-1 to TRBJ2-1, with no clear D. The CDR3 extends over 12 amino acids. Germline V CDR1 and CDR2: SQVTM, ANQGSEA. V gave up 6 bases and J gave up 5 bases, with 11 bases separating them. CDR3 region: CSVGTTNNEQFF. In DNA, the CDR3 is TGCAGCGTAGGCACGACCAACAATGAGCAGTTCTTC.

This clonotype has a handful of counts. The rearrangement links TRBV7-8 to TRBJ2-5, with D possibly being TRBD2 (6 bases). The V end lost 7 bases, the J end lost 0 bases, and 12 bases lay between the germline ends. CDR3 length: 14 amino acids. The germline CDR1 and CDR2 sequences are SGHVS and FQNEAQ. The CDR3 sequence is CASIPREYQETQYF. Written as DNA, the CDR3 is TGTGCCAGCATCCCACGGGAGTACCAAGAGACCCAGTACTTC.

The J gene is TRBJ2-3, the V gene TRBV20-1, with TRBD1 matching over 7 bases. The J segment lost 0 bases and the V segment lost 5 bases, leaving 5 bases of the junction unmatched. Per the germline V gene, CDR1 is DFQATT and CDR2 is SNEGSKA (reference sequence). The CDR3 spans 14 residues. This chain's CDR3 is CSAPRTGSTDTQYF. DNA for the CDR3: TGCAGTGCTCCCAGGACAGGAAGCACAGATACGCAGTATTTT.

The gene calls are TRBV6-1 and TRBJ2-4; TRBD1 matches 7 bases. Near its end, the DNA agrees better with TRBJ2-7, so the J call may be wrong. Per germline, CDR1 MNHNS and CDR2 SASEGT. CDR3 length equals 14 residues. The CDR3: CASEAGTVSYEQYF. Written as DNA, the CDR3 is TGTGCCAGTGAAGCCGGGACAGTCTCCTACGAGCAGTACTTC.